Below, one TCR beta chain is given with its context. What it binds is unknown. The data were taken from a study of human T cells and chemical hapten exposure. Time point indicated: patch test 1, 2 weeks after DPC sensitization. As for treatment: therapeutic diphenylcyclopropenone sensitization with weekly scalp DPC. General study findings and limits: TCRs whose frequency exceeded 1 in 1000 remained the same following DPC sensitization.

One entry per CDR3 protein results from TCRdb running MiXCR on the RACE reads. This repertoire shows 95,000 or so distinct CDR3 sequences, 8% to 11% found once; its top ten account for 2% to 2.5%. Germline loops: CDR1 ENHRY, CDR2 SYGVKD. Trimming removed 6 bases from V and 1 base from J, with 2 bases in between. This CDR3 region has 11 residues. The specimen comprised whole blood, sampled in connection with sensitization to the hapten diphenylcyclopropenone (DPC). V and J are TRBV10-3 and TRBJ2-3; D is undetermined. The clonotype comes from a man aged 40-55 years with alopecia areata. Some clones in this sample may be carry-over from other donors' samples. CDR3 DNA sequence: TGTGCCATCAGACGCACAGATACGCAGTATTTT. Translated: CAIRRTDTQYF.